Below, 22 T cell receptor beta chains from the same sample are listed, as sequenced in a study of T cell clonotyping in hematopoietic cell transplantation (dated by TCRdb to about 2021). The receptor library was made with the immunoSEQ multiplex PCR assay. Held by TCRdb, this immuneACCESS table contains in-frame sequences only and omits some clones. Under half of the omission traces to an unresolved V gene where checked; the cause of the rest is unknown. The table for this sample lists about 9,000 clones; roughly three quarters of them were counted only once. Of the sample, about 33% falls within the top ten clones. The sample's time point label is to be understood as: recipient sample about 28 days before transplant, after cytoreduction. The input for sequencing was peripheral blood mononuclear cells, taken before stem cell transplant. These TCRs come from a man in his 60s with acute myeloid leukemia. Some clones in this sample may be carry-over from other donors' samples.

DNA for the CDR3: TGTGCCAGCAGCAGGGAATTTGGTCTGGGCACTGAAGCTTTCTTT. As protein: CASSREFGLGTEAFF. The chain recombines TRBV2 with TRBJ1-1, with D maybe TRBD1 (5 bases). The ends were cut back, 6 bases at V and 4 bases at J, with 18 bases in the middle. There are 15 residues in the CDR3. The germline V gene encodes CDR1 SNHLY and CDR2 FYNNEI.

The rearrangement joins TRBV5-1 to TRBJ1-1; D possibly corresponds to TRBD1 (5 bases). This CDR3 is 14 amino acids long. Trimming shortened V by 2 bases and J by 5 bases, and 13 bases separated the two germline ends. Germline CDR1 reads SGHRS; CDR2 reads YFSETQ. This CDR3 is CASSLQERRTEAFF. DNA for the CDR3: TGCGCCAGCAGCTTACAGGAGCGAAGGACTGAAGCTTTCTTT.

This clone has just one count. The chain employs TRBV7-2 and TRBJ1-1; D unclear. Trimming took off 4 bases at V and 4 bases at J, with 10 bases between the two ends. Germline V lookup: CDR1 SGHTA, CDR2 FQGNSA. The CDR3 extends over 13 amino acids. This CDR3 reads CASSSRRTTEAFF. The CDR3 region has the DNA TGTGCCAGCAGCTCGCGCAGGACCACTGAAGCTTTCTTT.

J is TRBJ2-1 and V is TRBV30; 7 bases are a match to TRBD2. The V gene end was trimmed by 0 bases and the J gene end by 6 bases; junction bases not matched to a gene: 2. Per germline, CDR1 GTSNPN and CDR2 SVGIG (reference sequence). The CDR3 is made up of 13 amino acids. The CDR3 sequence: CAWSVGGGNEQFF. In DNA, the CDR3 is TGTGCCTGGAGTGTGGGGGGGGGCAATGAGCAGTTCTTC.

In its sample, this clone ranks as medium-sized (0.01 to 0.1%). The rearrangement uses TRBV30 and TRBJ1-2; D perhaps matches TRBD1 (6 bases). V was cut by 2 bases and J by 5 bases, with 18 bases left in between. The CDR3 loop spans 15 amino acids. Germline V lookup: CDR1 GTSNPN, CDR2 SVGIG (reference sequence). The DNA for the CDR3 is TGTGCCTGGAGTTCTAACGGGGGGCTTTCTTATGGCTACACCTTC. Its protein is CAWSSNGGLSYGYTF.

The chain uses TRBV11-2 and TRBJ1-1, with D maybe TRBD1 (5 bases). This CDR3 spans 16 amino acids. V was clipped by 0 bases and J by 2 bases, with 13 bases between them. Germline V gene sequence: CDR1 SGHAT, CDR2 FQNNGV. The CDR3 region is CASSLDRVMGNTEAFF. In DNA, the CDR3 is TGTGCCAGCAGCTTAGACAGGGTTATGGGTAACACTGAAGCTTTCTTT.

V is TRBV6-5 and J is TRBJ1-6; 9 nucleotides line up with TRBD1. V shed 6 bases and J 6 bases; nucleotides not matched to a gene: 3. From germline, CDR1 is MNHEY and CDR2 SVGAGI. This CDR3 is 14 amino acids long. The CDR3 nucleotides are TGTGCCAGCAGGGGACAGGGCGGTAATTCACCCCTCCACTTT. It specifies CASRGQGGNSPLHF.

The chain joins TRBV4-1 to TRBJ2-3, with 7 positions matching TRBD1. This CDR3 has 16 residues. Unmatched junction bases numbered 7, after V lost 4 bases and J lost 0 bases. CDR1 is MGHRA and CDR2 is YSYEKL in the germline V gene. CDR3 amino acids: CASSRDWGQSTDTQYF. The CDR3 bases are TGCGCCAGCAGCCGAGACTGGGGACAGAGCACAGATACGCAGTATTTT.

DNA for the CDR3: TGTGCCAGCAGCTTAGTATCAACTGGGTGGGCGGGGAATGAGCAGTTCTTC. It encodes CASSLVSTGWAGNEQFF. This chain links TRBV7-9 with TRBJ2-1; possible D gene TRBD2, 6 bases. Germline V gene lookup returns CDR1 SEHNR and CDR2 FQNEAQ (reference sequence). V lost 1 base, J lost 7 bases, and 20 bases lay in between. This CDR3 comprises 17 residues.

The chain joins TRBV2 to TRBJ1-5; perhaps TRBD1 as D (5 bases). The CDR3 loop spans 16 amino acids. The germline gives CDR1 SNHLY, CDR2 FYNNEI. Trimming stripped 3 bases from V and 2 bases from J, with 14 bases between. The CDR3: CASSDRQGAGNQPQHF. The CDR3, as DNA: TGTGCCAGCAGTGATCGCCAGGGTGCAGGCAATCAGCCCCAGCATTTT.

The V and J genes are TRBV2 and TRBJ2-5; D ambiguous. CDR3 size: 13 residues. Germline CDR1 is SNHLY and CDR2 is FYNNEI. The ends were cut back, 4 bases at V and 3 bases at J, with 9 bases in the middle. The CDR3 loop is CASSAWAEETQYF. The CDR3 region has the DNA TGTGCCAGCAGTGCTTGGGCCGAAGAGACCCAGTACTTC.

This clone showed up just a few times. V is TRBV30 and J is TRBJ1-1; no reliable D call. V lost 7 bases, J lost 3 bases, and 18 bases lay in between. Germline-derived CDR1 and CDR2 are GTSNPN and SVGIG (reference sequence). This CDR3 region has 14 residues. CDR3 sequence: CAFATGPRDTEAFF. The CDR3 coding sequence is TGTGCCTTCGCAACCGGGCCCCGAGACACTGAAGCTTTCTTT.

The V gene is TRBV10-2, the J gene TRBJ2-5; D unresolved. CDR3 length equals 14 residues. Germline lookup yields CDR1 WSHSY and CDR2 SAAADI. V lost 4 bases and J lost 4, with 13 bases in between. In DNA, the CDR3 is TGCGCCAGCAGTGTTAATAGCCCCCCAGAGACCCAGTACTTC. As protein: CASSVNSPPETQYF.

V and J are TRBV2 and TRBJ1-1; no clear D. Trimming removed 3 bases at V and 4 bases at J, with 15 bases between. The CDR3 runs to 15 residues. Looked up from germline, CDR1 is SNHLY and CDR2 is FYNNEI. In DNA form, the CDR3 reads TGTGCCAGCAGTGATCCCTTCACAGCGGGCACTGAAGCTTTCTTT. Amino acids: CASSDPFTAGTEAFF.

Worth noting for this clone: Germline is not matched at one junction end, which may reflect a read error. The gene calls are TRBV29-1 and TRBJ1-2; D not resolved. CDR3 length equals 14 residues. From germline, CDR1 is SQVTM and CDR2 ANQGSEA. The chain's CDR3 is CSVEDTWFGHGYTF. In nucleotides, the CDR3 is TGCAGCGTGGAAGACACCTGGTTTGGACATGGCTACACCTTC.

The rearrangement links TRBV5-1 to TRBJ2-1, with D perhaps being TRBD1 or TRBD2 (5 bases each). This CDR3 spans 15 amino acids. The V and J ends lost 0 bases and 5 bases respectively, with 12 bases between them. Germline CDR1 is SGHRS and CDR2 is YFSETQ. In nucleotides, the CDR3 is TGCGCCAGCAGCTTGGCCGGGACGGCGAACAATGAGCAGTTCTTC. Translating it yields CASSLAGTANNEQFF.

J is TRBJ2-6 and V is TRBV11-2; D gene ambiguous. Trimming removed 5 bases at V and 1 base at J, with 12 bases between. CDR3 length equals 16 residues. Germline-derived CDR1 and CDR2 are SGHAT and FQNNGV. The CDR3 loop is CASSPDVGSGANVLTF. The CDR3 nucleotides read TGTGCCAGCAGCCCGGACGTAGGGTCTGGGGCCAACGTCCTGACTTTC. Full variable domain (missing parts from reference TRBV11-2 and TRBJ2-6): EAGVAQSPRYKIIEKRQSVAFWCNPISGHATLYWYQQILGQGPKLLIQFQNNGVVDDSQLPKDRFSAERLKGVDSTLKIQPAKLEDSAVYLCASSPDVGSGANVLTFGAGSRLTVL.

This chain links TRBV5-1 with TRBJ1-4; TRBD1 is a possible D gene (6 bases). The CDR3 extends over 15 amino acids. Germline V gives CDR1 SGHRS, CDR2 YFSETQ. Trimming stripped 2 bases from V and 4 bases from J, with 12 bases between. Written as DNA, the CDR3 is TGCGCCAGCAGCTTCGAGGGGGGAGTTAATGAAAAACTGTTTTTT. It encodes CASSFEGGVNEKLFF. Together with reference TRBV5-1 and TRBJ1-4, the CDR3 gives the full variable domain: KAGVTQTPRYLIKTRGQQVTLSCSPISGHRSVSWYQQTPGQGLQFLFEYFSETQRNKGNFPGRFSGRQFSNSRSEMNVSTLELGDSALYLCASSFEGGVNEKLFFGSGTQLSVL.

The chain links TRBV30 to TRBJ1-3; 11 positions agree with TRBD1. The germline V gene encodes CDR1 GTSNPN and CDR2 SVGIG (reference sequence). Unmatched junction bases numbered 0, after V lost 5 bases and J lost 0 bases. The CDR3 runs 14 residues. The CDR3 bases are TGTGCCTGGGGGACAGGGGGCTCTGGAAACACCATATATTTT. Translating gives CAWGTGGSGNTIYF.

The chain uses TRBV15 and TRBJ2-7; the D gene is possibly TRBD1 (7 bases). Germline V gene lookup returns CDR1 LNHNV and CDR2 YYDKDF (reference sequence). This CDR3 has 14 amino acids. V gave up 1 base and J gave up 5 bases, with 12 bases separating them. CDR3 region: CATSRGQGGDEQYF. The CDR3 DNA sequence: TGTGCCACCAGCAGAGGGCAGGGGGGTGACGAGCAGTACTTC.

The genes are TRBV28 and TRBJ2-1; D gene uncertain. V was shortened by 6 bases and J by 4 bases, with 7 bases between the two germline ends. The germline V gene has CDR1 MDHEN and CDR2 SYDVKM. This CDR3 contains 12 residues. The CDR3 here is CASSQEYNEQFF. The CDR3 DNA reads TGTGCCAGCAGCCAGGAGTACAATGAGCAGTTCTTC.

The chain carries TRBV11-2 and TRBJ2-1; 9 bases align to TRBD1. The CDR3 is 17 amino acids. J lost 0 bases, V lost 6 bases, and 9 bases had no gene match. CDR1 is SGHAT, CDR2 FQNNGV, per germline. In DNA form, the CDR3 reads TGTGCCAGCAGTTTGGGACAGGGTATTACCTCCTACAATGAGCAGTTCTTC. It specifies CASSLGQGITSYNEQFF.